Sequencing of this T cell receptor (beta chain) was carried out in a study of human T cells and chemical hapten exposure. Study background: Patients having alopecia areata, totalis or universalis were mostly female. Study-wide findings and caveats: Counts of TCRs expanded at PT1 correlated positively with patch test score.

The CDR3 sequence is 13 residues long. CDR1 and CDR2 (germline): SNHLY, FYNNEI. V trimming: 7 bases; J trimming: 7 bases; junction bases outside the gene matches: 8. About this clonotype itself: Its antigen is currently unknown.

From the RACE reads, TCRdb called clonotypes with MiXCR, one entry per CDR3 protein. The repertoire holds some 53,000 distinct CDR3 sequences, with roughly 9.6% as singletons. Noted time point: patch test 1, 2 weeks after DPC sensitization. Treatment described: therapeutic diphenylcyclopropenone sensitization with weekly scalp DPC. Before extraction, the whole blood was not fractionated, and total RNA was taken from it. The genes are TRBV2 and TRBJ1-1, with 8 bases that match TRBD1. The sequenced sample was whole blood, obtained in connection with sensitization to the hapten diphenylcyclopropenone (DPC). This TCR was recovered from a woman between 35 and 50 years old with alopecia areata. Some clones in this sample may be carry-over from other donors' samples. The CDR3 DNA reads TGTGCCAGCAAGAAGACAGGGGTCGGTGAAGCTTTCTTT. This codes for CASKKTGVGEAFF.